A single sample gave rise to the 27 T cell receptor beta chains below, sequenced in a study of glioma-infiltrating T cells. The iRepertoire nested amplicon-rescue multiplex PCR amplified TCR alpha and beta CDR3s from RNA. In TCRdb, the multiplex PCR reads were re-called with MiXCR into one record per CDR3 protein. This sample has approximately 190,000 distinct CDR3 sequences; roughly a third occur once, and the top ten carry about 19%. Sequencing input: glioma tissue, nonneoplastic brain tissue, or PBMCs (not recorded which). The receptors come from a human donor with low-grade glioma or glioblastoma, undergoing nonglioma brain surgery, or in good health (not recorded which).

CDR3 nucleotides: TGTGCCAGCAGCTTTTACGCGACCTCCACAGATACGCAGTATTTT. Its translation: CASSFYATSTDTQYF. The chain has TRBV7-3 and TRBJ2-3, with D unclear. Germline assignment: CDR1 SGHTA and CDR2 FQGTGA. The ends were cut back, 3 bases at V and 2 bases at J, with 12 bases in the middle. The CDR3 consists of 15 residues.

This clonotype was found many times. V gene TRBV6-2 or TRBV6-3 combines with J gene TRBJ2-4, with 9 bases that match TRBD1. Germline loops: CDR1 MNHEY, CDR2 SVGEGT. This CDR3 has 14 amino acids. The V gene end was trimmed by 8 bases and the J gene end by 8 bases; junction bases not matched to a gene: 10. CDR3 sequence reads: CASEDRGLVDIQYF. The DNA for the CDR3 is TGTGCCAGCGAGGACAGGGGACTTGTAGACATTCAGTACTTC.

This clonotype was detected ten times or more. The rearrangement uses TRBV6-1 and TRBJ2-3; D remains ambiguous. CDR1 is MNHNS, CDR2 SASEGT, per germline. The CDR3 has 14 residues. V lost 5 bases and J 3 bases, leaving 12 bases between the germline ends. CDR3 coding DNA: TGTGCCAGCAGTTCGGGCCAGAGGACAGATACGCAGTATTTT. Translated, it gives CASSSGQRTDTQYF.

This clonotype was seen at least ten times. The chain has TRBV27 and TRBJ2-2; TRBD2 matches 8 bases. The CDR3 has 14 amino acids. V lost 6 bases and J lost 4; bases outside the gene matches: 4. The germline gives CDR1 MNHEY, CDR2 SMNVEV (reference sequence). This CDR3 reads CASSLRGGTGELFF. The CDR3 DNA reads TGTGCCAGCAGCCTCCGGGGGGGCACCGGGGAGCTGTTTTTT.

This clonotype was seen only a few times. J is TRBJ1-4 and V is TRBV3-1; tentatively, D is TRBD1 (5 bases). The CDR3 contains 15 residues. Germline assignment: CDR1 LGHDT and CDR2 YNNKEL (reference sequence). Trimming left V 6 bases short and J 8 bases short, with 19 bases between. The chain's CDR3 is CASSLVRAGQEKLFF. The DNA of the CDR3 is TGTGCCAGCAGTTTAGTCAGGGCTGGGCAGGAAAAACTGTTTTTT.

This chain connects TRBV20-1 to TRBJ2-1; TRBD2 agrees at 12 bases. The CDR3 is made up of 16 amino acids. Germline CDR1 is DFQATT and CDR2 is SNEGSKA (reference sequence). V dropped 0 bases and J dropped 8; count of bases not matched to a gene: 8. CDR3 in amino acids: CSARELAGGSSYEQFF. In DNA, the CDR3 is TGCAGTGCTAGAGAACTAGCGGGAGGAAGCTCCTATGAGCAGTTCTTC.

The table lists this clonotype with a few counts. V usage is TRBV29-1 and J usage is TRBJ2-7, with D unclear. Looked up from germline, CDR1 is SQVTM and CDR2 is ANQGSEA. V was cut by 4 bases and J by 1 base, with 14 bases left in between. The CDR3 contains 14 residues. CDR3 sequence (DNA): TGCAGCGTTGTCGGGCCTAATCTTTCCTACGAGCAGTACTTC. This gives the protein CSVVGPNLSYEQYF.

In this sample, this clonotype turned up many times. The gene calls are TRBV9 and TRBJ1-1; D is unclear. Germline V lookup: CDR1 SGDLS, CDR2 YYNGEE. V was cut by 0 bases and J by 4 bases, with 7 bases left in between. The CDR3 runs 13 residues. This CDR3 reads CASSVDGFTEAFF. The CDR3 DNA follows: TGTGCCAGCAGCGTAGATGGGTTCACTGAAGCTTTCTTT.

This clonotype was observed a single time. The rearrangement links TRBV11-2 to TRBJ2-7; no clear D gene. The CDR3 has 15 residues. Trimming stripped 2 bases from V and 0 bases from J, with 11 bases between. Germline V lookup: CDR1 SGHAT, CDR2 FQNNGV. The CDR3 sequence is CASSLNTRSSYEQYF. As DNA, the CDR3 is TGTGCCAGCAGCTTAAACACGAGGAGCTCCTACGAGCAGTACTTC.

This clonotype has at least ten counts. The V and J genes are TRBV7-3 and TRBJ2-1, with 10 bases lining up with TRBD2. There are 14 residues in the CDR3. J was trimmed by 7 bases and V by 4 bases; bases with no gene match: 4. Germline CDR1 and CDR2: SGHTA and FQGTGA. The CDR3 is CASSSSGSSNEQFF. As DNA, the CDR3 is TGTGCCAGCAGCTCTAGCGGGAGCTCGAATGAGCAGTTCTTC.

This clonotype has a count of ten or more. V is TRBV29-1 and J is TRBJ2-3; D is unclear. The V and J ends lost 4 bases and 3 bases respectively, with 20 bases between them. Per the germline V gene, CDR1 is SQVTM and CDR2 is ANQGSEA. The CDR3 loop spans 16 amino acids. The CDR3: CSVVRGSGVYTDTQYF. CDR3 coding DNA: TGCAGCGTTGTAAGAGGATCTGGGGTTTATACAGATACGCAGTATTTT.

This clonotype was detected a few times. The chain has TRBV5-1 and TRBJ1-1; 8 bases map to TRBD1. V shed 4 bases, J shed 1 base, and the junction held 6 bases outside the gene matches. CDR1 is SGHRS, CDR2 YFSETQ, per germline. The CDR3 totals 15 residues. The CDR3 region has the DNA TGCGCCAGCAGCCTCCTGCAGGGGGCGAACACTGAAGCTTTCTTT. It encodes CASSLLQGANTEAFF.

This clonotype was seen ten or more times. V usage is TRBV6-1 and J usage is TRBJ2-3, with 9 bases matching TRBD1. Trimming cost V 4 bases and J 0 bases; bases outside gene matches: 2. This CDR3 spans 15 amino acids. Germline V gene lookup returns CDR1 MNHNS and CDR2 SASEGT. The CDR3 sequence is CASSGQGGSTDTQYF. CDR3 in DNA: TGTGCCAGCAGTGGACAGGGGGGAAGCACAGATACGCAGTATTTT.

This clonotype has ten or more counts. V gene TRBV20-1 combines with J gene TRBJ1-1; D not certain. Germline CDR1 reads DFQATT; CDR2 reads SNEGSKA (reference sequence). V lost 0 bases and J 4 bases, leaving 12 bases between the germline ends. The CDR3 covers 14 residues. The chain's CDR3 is CSARDRRVPTEAFF. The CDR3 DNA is TGCAGTGCTAGAGATCGTCGGGTCCCCACTGAAGCTTTCTTT.

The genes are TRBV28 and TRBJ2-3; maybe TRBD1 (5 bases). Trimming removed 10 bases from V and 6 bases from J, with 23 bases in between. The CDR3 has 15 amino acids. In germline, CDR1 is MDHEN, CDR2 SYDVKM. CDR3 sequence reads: CAIRASTSYADTQYF. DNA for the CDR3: TGTGCCATCAGGGCGTCTACTTCCTACGCGGATACGCAGTATTTT.

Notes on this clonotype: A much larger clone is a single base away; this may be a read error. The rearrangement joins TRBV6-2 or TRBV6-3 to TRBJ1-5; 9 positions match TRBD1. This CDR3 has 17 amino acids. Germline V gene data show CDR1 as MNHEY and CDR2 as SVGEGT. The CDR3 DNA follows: TGTGCCACCAGTGACGCTGGGGACAGGGTGAGCAATCAGCCCCAGCATTTT. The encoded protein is CATSDAGDRVSNQPQHF.

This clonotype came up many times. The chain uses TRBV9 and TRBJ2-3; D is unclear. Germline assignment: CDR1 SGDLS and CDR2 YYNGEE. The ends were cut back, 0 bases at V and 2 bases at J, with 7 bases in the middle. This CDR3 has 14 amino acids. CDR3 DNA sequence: TGTGCCAGCAGCGTAGAGAAGGTCACAGATACGCAGTATTTT. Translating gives CASSVEKVTDTQYF.

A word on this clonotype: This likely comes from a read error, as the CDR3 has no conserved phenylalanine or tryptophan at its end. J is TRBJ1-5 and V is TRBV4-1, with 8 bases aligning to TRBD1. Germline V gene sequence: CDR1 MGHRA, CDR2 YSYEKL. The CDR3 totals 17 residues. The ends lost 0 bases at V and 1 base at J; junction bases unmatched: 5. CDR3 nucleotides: TGCGCCAGCAGCCAAGATGGCAGGGGGCAAAGCAATCAGCCCCAGCATGTT. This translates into CASSQDGRGQSNQPQHV.

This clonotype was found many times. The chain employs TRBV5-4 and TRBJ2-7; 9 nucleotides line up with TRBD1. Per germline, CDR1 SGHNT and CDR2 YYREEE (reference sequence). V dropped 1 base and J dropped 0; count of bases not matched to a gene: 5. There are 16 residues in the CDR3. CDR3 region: CASSLTGGWSSYEQYF. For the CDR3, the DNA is TGTGCCAGCAGCTTGACAGGGGGCTGGAGCTCCTACGAGCAGTACTTC.

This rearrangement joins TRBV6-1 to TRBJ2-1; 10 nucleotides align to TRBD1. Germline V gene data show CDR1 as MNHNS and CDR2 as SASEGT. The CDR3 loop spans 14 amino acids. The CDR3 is CTISGTGDTNEQFF. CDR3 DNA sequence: TGTACCATCAGCGGGACAGGGGATACCAATGAGCAGTTCTTC.

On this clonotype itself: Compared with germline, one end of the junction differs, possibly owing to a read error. DNA of the CDR3: TGCGCCAGCAGCCAGGGGACAGGGGTTAAAAACATTCGGTACTTC. It yields the protein CASSQGTGVKNIRYF. This chain connects TRBV4-1 to TRBJ2-4; 10 bases are a match to TRBD1. This CDR3 contains 15 residues. Germline lookup yields CDR1 MGHRA and CDR2 YSYEKL.

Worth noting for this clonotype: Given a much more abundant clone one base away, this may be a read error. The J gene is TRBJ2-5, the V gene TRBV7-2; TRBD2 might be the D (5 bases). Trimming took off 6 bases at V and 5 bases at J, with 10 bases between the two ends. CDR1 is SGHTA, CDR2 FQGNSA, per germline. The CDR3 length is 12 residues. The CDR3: CASRRVGETQYF. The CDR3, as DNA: TGTGCCAGCAGGCGGGTGGGGGAGACCCAGTACTTC.

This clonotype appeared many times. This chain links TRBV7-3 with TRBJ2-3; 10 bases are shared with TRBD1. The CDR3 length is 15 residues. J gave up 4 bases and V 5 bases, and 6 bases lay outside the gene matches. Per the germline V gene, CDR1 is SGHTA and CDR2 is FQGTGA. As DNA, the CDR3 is TGTGCCAGCAGCACGGGACAGGGGAGACCAGATACGCAGTATTTT. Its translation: CASSTGQGRPDTQYF.

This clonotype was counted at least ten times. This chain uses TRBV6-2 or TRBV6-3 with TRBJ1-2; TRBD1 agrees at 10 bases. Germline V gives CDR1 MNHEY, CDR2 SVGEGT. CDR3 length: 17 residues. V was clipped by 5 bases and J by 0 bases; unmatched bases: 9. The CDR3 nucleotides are TGTGCCAGCAGTCAACCGGGACAGGGGCACTCTAACTATGGCTACACCTTC. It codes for CASSQPGQGHSNYGYTF.

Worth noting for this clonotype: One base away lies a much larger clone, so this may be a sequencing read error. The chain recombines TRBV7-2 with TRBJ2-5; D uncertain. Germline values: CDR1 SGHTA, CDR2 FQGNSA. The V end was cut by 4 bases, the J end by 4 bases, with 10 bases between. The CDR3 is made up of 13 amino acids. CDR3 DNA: TGTGCCAGCAGCTGGAGCTCCCGAGAGACCCAGTACTTC. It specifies CASSWSSRETQYF.

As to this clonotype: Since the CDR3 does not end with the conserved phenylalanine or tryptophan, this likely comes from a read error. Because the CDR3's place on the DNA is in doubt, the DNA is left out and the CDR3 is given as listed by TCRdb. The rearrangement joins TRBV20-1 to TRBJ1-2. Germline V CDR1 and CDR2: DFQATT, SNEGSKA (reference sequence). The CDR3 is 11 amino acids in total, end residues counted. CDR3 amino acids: CSASRQLGYSL.

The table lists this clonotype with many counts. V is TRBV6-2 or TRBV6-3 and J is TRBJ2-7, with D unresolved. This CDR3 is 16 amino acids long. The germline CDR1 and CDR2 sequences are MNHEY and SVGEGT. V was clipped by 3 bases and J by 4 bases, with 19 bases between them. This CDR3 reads CASSYTAPFFHYEQYF. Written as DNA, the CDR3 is TGTGCCAGCAGTTATACCGCACCCTTCTTTCATTACGAGCAGTACTTC.